This T cell receptor beta chain was found in a study of human T cells and chemical hapten exposure. CDR3 length equals 12 residues. Germline CDR1 and CDR2: SQVTM and ANQGSEA. Trimming stripped 7 bases from V and 6 bases from J, with 13 bases between. Only a few counts were recorded for this clonotype. Specified time point: patch test 1, 2 weeks after DPC sensitization. Treatment specified: therapeutic diphenylcyclopropenone sensitization with weekly scalp DPC. Patients had alopecia, were aged 18 to 70, and were not pregnant. The library tagged each cDNA molecule with unique molecular identifiers. Original data processing: Samples ranged from roughly 23,224 to 690,600 TCRs, with a median of roughly 96,000. Each CDR3 protein is one row after TCRdb ran MiXCR on the RACE reads. The V and J calls and clone size come from TCRdb's table, not from the authors' own analysis. Here the sample spans roughly 45,000 distinct CDR3 sequences, 9.3% being singletons.

The chain recombines TRBV29-1 with TRBJ2-4, with no clear D. The specimen was whole blood, collected in connection with sensitization to the hapten diphenylcyclopropenone (DPC). The receptor was derived from a woman in her forties or fifties with alopecia areata. Some clones in this sample may be carry-over from other donors' samples. The CDR3 region is CSGWTERNIQYF. The CDR3 nucleotides are TGCAGCGGGTGGACGGAGCGAAACATTCAGTACTTC. Supplemented by reference TRBV29-1 and TRBJ2-4, the full variable domain reads SAVISQKPSRDICQRGTSLTIQCQVDSQVTMMFWYRQQPGQSLTLIATANQGSEATYESGFVIDKFPISRPNLTFSTLTVSNMSPEDSSIYLCSGWTERNIQYFGAGTRLSVL.